This entry features one T cell receptor beta chain sequence. Measured with immunoSEQ multiplex PCR; TCRdb has only the in-frame clones, and not every one. The data show 55,000 to 85,000 clones, approximately 96% seen once. The data originate from a study of technical replicates of blood from several donors. The V gene's germline CDR1 is SGDLS and CDR2 YYNGEE. Trimming left V 0 bases short and J 1 base short, with 11 bases between. The CDR3 extends over 16 amino acids. This TCR was recovered from a human donor in good health. This chain links TRBV9 with TRBJ1-5; a possible D gene is TRBD1 (5 bases). Sequenced input: T cells isolated from PBMCs. The CDR3 DNA is TGTGCCAGCAGCGTAGGAGGACACGAGAGCAATCAGCCCCAGCATTTT. Amino acids: CASSVGGHESNQPQHF.